Each of the 24 T cell receptor beta chains below was sequenced from the same sample in a study of T cell responses to AZD1222 COVID-19 vaccine. TCRdb keeps only in-frame clones here, not all; method: immunoSEQ multiplex PCR. The sample has roughly 130,000 clones, approximately 88% seen once. This specimen was peripheral blood, taken on day 0 of AZD1222 vaccination. Source of these receptors: an adult in good health.

The V call is TRBV6-5, the J call TRBJ2-5; no reliable D call. This CDR3 comprises 13 residues. V was trimmed by 2 bases and J by 4 bases, leaving 8 bases between them. CDR1 and CDR2 (germline): MNHEY, SVGAGI. The CDR3 nucleotides read TGTGCCAGCAGTTACAGGACGGGAGAGACCCAGTACTTC. Protein: CASSYRTGETQYF.

V and J are TRBV7-2 and TRBJ2-7; a weak D match, TRBD1 (5 bases). The germline V gene has CDR1 SGHTA and CDR2 FQGNSA. The V end was cut by 4 bases, the J end by 3 bases, with 10 bases between. The CDR3 covers 13 residues. CDR3 in amino acids: CASSYRIYYEQYF. The CDR3 coding sequence is TGTGCCAGCAGCTACAGGATATACTACGAGCAGTACTTC.

This clone was detected once. This chain joins TRBV18 and TRBJ1-1, with TRBD1 matching 9 bases. Germline loops: CDR1 KGHSH, CDR2 LQKENI. The V gene end was trimmed by 3 bases and the J gene end by 7 bases; junction bases not matched to a gene: 3. The CDR3 runs to 13 residues. The CDR3 DNA follows: TGTGCCAGCTCACCGACAGGGGGACTTGAAGCTTTCTTT. Translating it yields CASSPTGGLEAFF.

This chain joins TRBV19 and TRBJ1-2, with 8 positions matching TRBD1. Germline CDR1 and CDR2: LNHDA and SQIVND (reference sequence). V was pared by 6 bases and J by 5 bases, with 8 bases of the junction left unmatched. This CDR3 has 14 amino acids. The CDR3 loop reads CASSDPGTGYGYTF. CDR3 bases: TGTGCCAGTAGCGACCCGGGGACAGGTTATGGCTACACCTTC. Variable domain in full (rest from reference TRBV19 and TRBJ1-2): DGGITQSPKYLFRKEGQNVTLSCEQNLNHDAMYWYRQDPGQGLRLIYYSQIVNDFQKGDIAEGYSVSREKKESFPLTVTSAQKNPTAFYLCASSDPGTGYGYTFGSGTRLTVV.

CDR3 in DNA: TGTGCCAGCAGCCCCTATGCATCACAGGGGCGCTACGAGCAGTACTTC. Translation: CASSPYASQGRYEQYF. The V and J genes are TRBV9 and TRBJ2-7; 7 bases map to TRBD1. The CDR3 covers 16 residues. Germline lookup yields CDR1 SGDLS and CDR2 YYNGEE. V gave up 4 bases and J gave up 3 bases; unmatched junction bases: 13.

This chain links TRBV30 with TRBJ2-7; 12 bases fit TRBD1. With V trimmed by 8 bases and J by 5 bases, 7 bases remained unmatched. Germline assignment: CDR1 GTSNPN and CDR2 SVGIG (reference sequence). CDR3 length: 13 residues. The CDR3 DNA is TGTGCCGGCCGTGGGACAGGGGGCAACGAGCAGTACTTC. This encodes CAGRGTGGNEQYF.

This clone was picked up one time. The gene calls are TRBV28 and TRBJ1-2; a possible D gene is TRBD1 (5 bases). The CDR3 extends over 12 amino acids. Germline lookup yields CDR1 MDHEN and CDR2 SYDVKM. Trimming removed 6 bases from V and 9 bases from J, with 14 bases in between. The CDR3 loop reads CASSTLGDRYTF. CDR3 coding DNA: TGTGCCAGCAGCACTCTCGGGGACCGCTACACCTTC.

The CDR3 loop is CAWSVRDRGRSYNSPLHF. CDR3 bases: TGTGCCTGGAGTGTCCGGGACAGGGGTCGGTCCTATAATTCACCCCTCCACTTT. The chain uses TRBV30 and TRBJ1-6, with 10 positions matching TRBD1. The V segment lost 0 bases and the J segment 1 base; nucleotides outside the gene matches: 6. The CDR3 has 18 residues. Germline V gene data show CDR1 as GTSNPN and CDR2 as SVGIG (reference sequence).

This clone has a single count. This sequence joins TRBV30 and TRBJ1-2, with a tentative D call TRBD1 (6 bases). V shed 4 bases and J shed 8 bases, with 14 bases lying between them. Per germline, CDR1 GTSNPN and CDR2 SVGIG (reference sequence). CDR3 length equals 12 residues. In DNA form, the CDR3 reads TGTGCCTGGATCAGGGGAGGAGAGGGCTACACCTTC. This codes for CAWIRGGEGYTF. Filled out from reference TRBV30 and TRBJ1-2, the complete variable domain reads SQTIHQWPATLVQPVGSPLSLECTVEGTSNPNLYWYRQAAGRGLQLLFYSVGIGQISSEVPQNLSASRPQDRQFILSSKKLLLSDSGFYLCAWIRGGEGYTFGSGTRLTVV.

The chain couples TRBV19 to TRBJ2-5; a possible D gene is TRBD2 (6 bases). With 3 bases removed from V and 2 bases from J, the gap between germline ends came to 13 bases. CDR1 and CDR2 (germline): LNHDA, SQIVND (reference sequence). The CDR3 runs to 15 residues. The CDR3 loop reads CASSIWGEPQETQYF. CDR3 sequence (DNA): TGTGCCAGTAGTATTTGGGGGGAACCACAAGAGACCCAGTACTTC. The full variable domain, rest sourced from reference TRBV19 and TRBJ2-5, is DGGITQSPKYLFRKEGQNVTLSCEQNLNHDAMYWYRQDPGQGLRLIYYSQIVNDFQKGDIAEGYSVSREKKESFPLTVTSAQKNPTAFYLCASSIWGEPQETQYFGPGTRLLVL.

The chain links TRBV19 to TRBJ1-5, with 7 nucleotides matching TRBD1. There are 14 residues in the CDR3. The germline CDR1 and CDR2 sequences are LNHDA and SQIVND (reference sequence). V dropped 8 bases and J dropped 2; count of bases not matched to a gene: 6. CDR3 sequence reads: CASEDRAGNQPQHF. In nucleotides, the CDR3 is TGTGCCAGTGAAGACAGGGCCGGCAATCAGCCCCAGCATTTT.

The chain combines TRBV11-2 with TRBJ2-3; the D gene is possibly TRBD2 (6 bases). This CDR3 has 16 amino acids. The V end was cut by 1 base, the J end by 6 bases, with 17 bases between. Germline CDR1 is SGHAT and CDR2 is FQNNGV. The CDR3 bases are TGTGCCAGCAGCTTAGGGGGGGACGAGCGTCTCGATACGCAGTATTTT. Translating it yields CASSLGGDERLDTQYF.

The chain joins TRBV19 to TRBJ1-6; no firm D call. From germline, CDR1 is LNHDA and CDR2 SQIVND (reference sequence). The CDR3 totals 13 residues. Deletions cut 8 bases from V and 6 bases from J, with 11 bases between. CDR3 bases: TGTGCCAGTCGAAGGGAAGGTAATTCACCCCTCCACTTT. Protein product: CASRREGNSPLHF.

This clone came up once. The CDR3 loop reads CASSQGGSTGELFF. The CDR3 DNA is TGTGCCAGTAGTCAGGGAGGTAGCACCGGGGAGCTGTTTTTT. The chain recombines TRBV19 with TRBJ2-2; possibly TRBD2 for D (6 bases). The CDR3 spans 14 residues. Trimming pared 5 bases from V and 4 bases from J, leaving 11 bases between. Germline loops: CDR1 LNHDA, CDR2 SQIVND (reference sequence).

This clone was found once. The chain combines TRBV12-1 with TRBJ1-5. TRBV12-1 corresponds to a pseudogene. The CDR3 has 18 amino acids. CDR3 region: CASFPPGTLKNINQPQHF. For the CDR3, the DNA is TGTGCCAGTTTCCCGCCCGGGACGTTAAAAAATATCAATCAGCCCCAGCATTTT.

The rearrangement uses TRBV6-8 and TRBJ1-6; D possibly corresponds to TRBD1 (6 bases). CDR3 size: 19 residues. CDR1 is MNHGY and CDR2 is SAAAGT in the germline V gene. CDR3 sequence reads: CAPGDKALLNGSYNSPLHF. The CDR3 region has the DNA TGTGCTCCGGGGGACAAGGCCCTACTAAACGGCTCCTATAATTCACCCCTCCACTTT.

The rearrangement links TRBV19 to TRBJ2-7; possibly TRBD1 for D (5 bases). Between the trimmed V and J ends, which lost 6 bases and 4 bases, there was a span of 19 bases. Germline V CDR1 and CDR2: LNHDA, SQIVND (reference sequence). The length of the CDR3 is 15 residues. The chain's CDR3 is CASSETDTFLYEQYF. CDR3 bases: TGTGCCAGTAGCGAGACGGACACATTCCTTTACGAGCAGTACTTC.

The chain combines TRBV5-1 with TRBJ2-2, with 7 bases that match TRBD2. With V trimmed by 0 bases and J by 3 bases, 5 bases remained unmatched. The CDR3 has 16 residues. Per the germline V gene, CDR1 is SGHRS and CDR2 is YFSETQ. The CDR3 DNA is TGCGCCAGCAGCTTGGCCGGGACTATCGACACCGGGGAGCTGTTTTTT. Encoded protein: CASSLAGTIDTGELFF.

The chain has TRBV7-6 and TRBJ2-7, with TRBD2 matching over 11 bases. The CDR3 runs 17 residues. Germline trimming cut 5 bases from V and 5 bases from J; bases unmatched to any gene: 14. CDR1 and CDR2 (germline): SGHVS, FNYEAQ. CDR3 residues: CASSPLLAGALNNEQYF. DNA for the CDR3: TGTGCCAGCAGCCCTCTACTAGCGGGAGCGTTAAACAACGAGCAGTACTTC.

This rearrangement joins TRBV7-9 to TRBJ1-1; 8 bases match TRBD1. From germline, CDR1 is SEHNR and CDR2 FQNEAQ (reference sequence). V lost 4 bases, J lost 1 base, and 8 bases stayed unmatched. The CDR3 totals 16 residues. This chain's CDR3 is CASSSRDRTPNTEAFF. CDR3 coding DNA: TGTGCCAGCAGCTCTAGGGACAGGACCCCGAACACTGAAGCTTTCTTT.

As DNA, the CDR3 is TGTGCCAGCAGCCCCGGCGAGAGGAGCTACACCTTC. Protein product: CASSPGERSYTF. V gene TRBV3-1 (or the pseudogene TRBV3-2) combines with J gene TRBJ1-2, with unresolved D. Germline CDR1 and CDR2: LGHDT and YNNKEL (reference sequence). Trimming took off 4 bases at V and 9 bases at J, with 12 bases between the two ends. The CDR3 loop spans 12 amino acids.

The genes are TRBV6-1 and TRBJ2-1, with D unresolved. V was cut by 2 bases and J by 0 bases, with 14 bases left in between. This CDR3 region has 17 residues. Germline loops: CDR1 MNHNS, CDR2 SASEGT. The CDR3 DNA reads as TGTGCCAGCAGTGAAACGGCAACTTCTTCCTCCTACAATGAGCAGTTCTTC. It codes for CASSETATSSSYNEQFF.

The chain employs TRBV27 and TRBJ1-6, with D possibly TRBD1 on 5 matching bases. The V end was cut by 6 bases, the J end by 0 bases, with 15 bases between. Germline CDR1 is MNHEY and CDR2 is SMNVEV (reference sequence). The CDR3 spans 17 residues. Here the CDR3 reads CASRKGRGHSYNSPLHF. The CDR3 coding sequence is TGTGCCAGCAGGAAGGGACGCGGACACTCCTATAATTCACCCCTCCACTTT.

This clone was picked up one time. This chain connects TRBV28 to TRBJ1-1; D unclear. Germline V gene lookup returns CDR1 MDHEN and CDR2 SYDVKM. The CDR3 is made up of 14 amino acids. With 3 bases removed from V and 1 base from J, the gap between germline ends came to 9 bases. For the CDR3, the DNA is TGTGCCAGCAGTTTTGAGGGCTGGAACACTGAAGCTTTCTTT. Its protein product is CASSFEGWNTEAFF.